Sequencing of this T cell receptor (beta chain) was carried out in a study of T cell repertoires and Cas9 in healthy adults. The overall study: CD4 and CD8 compartments: SpCas9-reactive T cells profiled for potency, cytotoxicity, lineage. Study results and caveats: Reportedly, SpCas9-reactive effector T cell proliferation and function were mitigated by SpCas9-reactive Tregs in vitro.

The germline V gene has CDR1 SGHVS and CDR2 FNYEAQ. V lost 1 base and J 3 bases, leaving 9 bases between the germline ends. The CDR3 has 14 residues. The sample holds one count of this clone. What it recognizes is unknown. TCRdb keeps only in-frame clones here, not all; method: immunoSEQ multiplex PCR. The repertoire holds 15,000 or so clones, with roughly 90% as singletons. The chain carries TRBV7-6 and TRBJ1-2; D is undetermined. Sequenced material: Tregs (CD4+, CD25+, CD127-, CD137-, CD154-) from PBMCs; culture status not recorded. The TCR comes from a human donor in good health. CDR3 DNA sequence: TGTGCCAGCAGCTTAGGGCAAGGAGACTATGGCTACACCTTC. This sequence encodes CASSLGQGDYGYTF.